Listed below are T cell receptor beta chains from one sample, sequenced in a study of precursors of human CD4 cytotoxic T cells. MiXCR, run by TCRdb on the reads, gives a single entry per CDR3 protein. The repertoire consists of approximately 830 distinct CDR3 sequences, with about 17% occurring once and the leading ten covering about an eighth. The specimen sequenced was memory CD4+ T cells from blood (PBMCs). The origin of the receptors is a human donor in good health. The conserved cysteine and the conserved F or W are not part of the CDR3 here. The order of the fields is J gene, V gene, CDR3 protein.

J: TRBJ2-7
V: TRBV6-2/TRBV6-3
CDR3: ARTYEQY

J: TRBJ2-2
V: TRBV9
CDR3: ASSPRLAGVRTGELF

J: TRBJ2-3
V: TRBV12-3/TRBV12-4
CDR3: ASSNRGDTQY

J: TRBJ1-2
V: TRBV18
CDR3: ASSPSRDRGHGYT

J: TRBJ1-1
V: TRBV4-3
CDR3: ASSQTRTEGKAF

J: TRBJ2-2
V: TRBV13
CDR3: ASTQLVRGLTGELF

J: TRBJ2-1
V: TRBV6-6
CDR3: ASSYSSWGQFYNEQF

J: TRBJ2-2
V: TRBV19
CDR3: ASSIQLNTGELF

J: TRBJ2-3
V: TRBV7-8
CDR3: ASSLLGGITDTQY

J: TRBJ2-7
V: TRBV7-2
CDR3: ASSFSGRASGAAYEQY

J: TRBJ1-1
V: TRBV23-1
CDR3: ASRSVGNTEAF

J: TRBJ2-7
V: TRBV6-6
CDR3: ASTNSGSSDEQY

J: TRBJ2-2
V: TRBV27
CDR3: ASSRLAGVGAGELF

J: TRBJ1-5
V: TRBV7-9
CDR3: ASSLPDQPQH

J: TRBJ2-7
V: TRBV5-1
CDR3: ASSLDGGYEQY

J: TRBJ2-7
V: TRBV3-1
CDR3: ASSQPGPYEQY

J: TRBJ1-2
V: TRBV5-1
CDR3: ASSLGVGYT

J: TRBJ2-3
V: TRBV4-1
CDR3: ASSRGPQGSRDTQY

J: TRBJ1-6
V: TRBV7-2
CDR3: ASTAAESSPLH

J: TRBJ2-7
V: TRBV28
CDR3: ASRNSGASDEQY

J: TRBJ2-3
V: TRBV10-3
CDR3: AISPRDGDTQY

J: TRBJ2-5
V: TRBV12-3/TRBV12-4
CDR3: ASSGGAQETQY

J: TRBJ2-1
V: TRBV6-1
CDR3: ASKTGTLSYNEQF

J: TRBJ2-7
V: TRBV6-4
CDR3: ASSDSWASGESYGSYEQY

J: TRBJ2-1
V: TRBV7-8
CDR3: ASSTGIRYEQF